This record covers a single T cell receptor (beta chain). The sample comes from a study of blood T cell repertoires in COVID-19. As for the study in general: The United States, Italy and Spain were the sources of the acute and convalescent COVID-19 samples.

Repertoires were generated with immunoSEQ multiplex PCR, while TCRdb's copy carries only in-frame clones and drops some. The profile covers under 350,000 clones, with 65% to 90% appearing a single time and around 4% taken by the ten largest. CDR3 length: 15 amino acids. The germline V gene has CDR1 SGHTA and CDR2 FQGNSA. Between the trimmed V and J ends, which lost 0 bases and 4 bases, there was a span of 13 bases. Enrollees, about 18 to 89 years old, lived in approximately 25 US areas. Participant reports of clinical history set cohort assignment. The V and J genes are TRBV7-2 and TRBJ2-7; possible D gene TRBD2, 6 bases. The sequence came from a middle-aged woman with acute COVID-19. Sequencing input: PBMCs or T cells enriched from blood (not recorded which). This CDR3 reads CASSLASGTGYEQYF. For the CDR3, the DNA is TGTGCCAGCAGCTTAGCTTCGGGGACTGGGTACGAGCAGTACTTC.